Listed below are T cell receptor beta chains from one sample, sequenced in a study of shared clonotypes between healthy human individuals. Some clones are missing from TCRdb's copy, which holds only in-frame ones; the method was immunoSEQ multiplex PCR. The sample lists 2 million to 3 million clones, 93% occurring once. Material for sequencing was naive CD4+ T cells from PBMCs. The receptors derive from a man aged 18-30 years in good health. Some clones in this sample may be carry-over from other donors' samples. Both conserved end residues are part of each CDR3. The D gene is left open where the match is weak. For some rows the clone size is stated as once, few or many, or as a class when expanded; others skip it.

V	J	D	size	CDR3	DNA
TRBV6-5	TRBJ2-7	-	-	CASSLARGRDEQYF	TGTGCCAGCAGCCTCGCCCGGGGCCGCGACGAGCAGTACTTC
TRBV4-2	TRBJ2-7	-	-	CASSQGTEQYF	TGTGCCAGCAGCCAAGGAACCGAGCAGTACTTC
TRBV25-1	TRBJ2-1	TRBD2	-	CASSEGSGTSGRIEQFF	TGTGCCAGCAGTGAAGGCTCTGGGACTAGCGGGAGGATTGAGCAGTTCTTC
TRBV4-2	TRBJ2-7	TRBD2	-	CASSRAGTSGTYEQYF	TGTGCCAGCAGCCGAGCCGGGACTAGCGGAACCTACGAGCAGTACTTC
TRBV10-3	TRBJ2-7	-	-	CAISEPARGNPYEQYF	TGTGCCATCAGTGAGCCAGCAAGAGGGAACCCCTACGAGCAGTACTTC
TRBV11-2	TRBJ2-7	TRBD1	-	CASRGLRDRGPEQYF	TGTGCCAGCAGAGGCCTCCGGGACAGGGGGCCAGAGCAGTACTTC
TRBV6-5	TRBJ2-7	-	-	CASRTGVFYEQYF	TGTGCCAGCAGGACCGGGGTTTTCTACGAGCAGTACTTC
TRBV15	TRBJ2-6	-	-	CATSRAGANVLTF	TGTGCCACCAGCAGAGCTGGGGCCAACGTCCTGACTTTC
TRBV10-3	TRBJ2-3	TRBD2	-	CAQKLAWTSGTGNTQYF	TGTGCCCAAAAACTGGCGTGGACTAGCGGGACGGGAAATACGCAGTATTTT
TRBV5-1	TRBJ1-1	-	-	CASSPNPGQNTEAFF	TGCGCCAGCAGCCCAAACCCGGGACAGAACACTGAAGCTTTCTTT
TRBV10-3	TRBJ2-7	TRBD1	-	CAISETGGEQYF	TGTGCCATCAGTGAGACAGGGGGCGAGCAGTACTTC
TRBV7-9	TRBJ2-2	-	few	CASSRGVDTGELFF	TGTGCCAGCAGTAGGGGAGTGGACACCGGGGAGCTGTTTTTT
TRBV19	TRBJ2-7	-	few	CASSISHGQGGYYEQYF	TGTGCCAGTAGTATATCCCACGGGCAGGGAGGATACTACGAGCAGTACTTC
TRBV19	TRBJ2-1	-	once	CASSIQAVGEQFF	TGTGCCAGTAGTATTCAAGCTGTCGGTGAGCAGTTCTTC
TRBV18	TRBJ1-3	-	-	CASSPPGTSSGNTIYF	TGTGCCAGCTCGCCCCCAGGGACGTCATCGGGGAACACCATATATTTT
TRBV10-1	TRBJ2-1	-	-	CASSGQVNNEQFF	TGCGCCAGCAGTGGGCAGGTAAACAATGAGCAGTTCTTC
TRBV25-1	TRBJ2-7	TRBD1	-	CASSFRDRDSYEQYF	TGTGCCAGCAGTTTCCGGGACAGGGACTCCTACGAGCAGTACTTC
TRBV28	TRBJ1-2	TRBD1	-	CASGSFDRDNGYTF	TGTGCCAGCGGATCATTCGACAGGGACAATGGCTACACCTTC
TRBV27	TRBJ2-4	TRBD2	-	CASSFLASGLAKNIQYF	TGTGCCAGCAGTTTCCTCGCTAGCGGCCTAGCCAAAAACATTCAGTACTTC
TRBV29-1	TRBJ2-1	-	once	CSSRGRFAADNEQFF	TGCAGCTCACGGGGGCGGTTCGCAGCCGACAATGAGCAGTTCTTC
TRBV25-1	TRBJ2-7	-	-	CASSSPGVGYEQYF	TGTGCCAGCAGTAGCCCGGGGGTGGGCTACGAGCAGTACTTC
TRBV6-6	TRBJ1-5	-	once	CASSYFGRSSYQPQHF	TGTGCCAGCAGTTATTTCGGTCGATCGAGCTATCAGCCCCAGCATTTT
TRBV6-1	TRBJ2-1	TRBD2	-	CASSEIAGGPYNEQFF	TGTGCCAGCAGTGAAATAGCGGGAGGGCCCTACAATGAGCAGTTCTTC
TRBV5-5	TRBJ2-7	-	-	CASGSVQGSYEQYF	TGTGCCAGCGGATCAGTTCAAGGGTCCTACGAGCAGTACTTC
TRBV7-8	TRBJ1-3	-	-	CASSLRSTALSGNTIYF	TGTGCCAGCAGCTTAAGGTCGACAGCGCTCTCTGGAAACACCATATATTTT
TRBV27	TRBJ2-3	TRBD2	-	CASSFRSWLAATRRDTQYF	TGTGCCAGCAGTTTCCGGTCCTGGCTAGCGGCGACCCGCCGTGATACGCAGTATTTT
TRBV28	TRBJ2-7	TRBD2	-	CASIISGSSYEQYF	TGTGCCAGCATCATCAGCGGGAGCTCCTACGAGCAGTACTTC
TRBV5-1	TRBJ1-1	TRBD1	-	CASSAQGTNTEAFF	TGCGCCAGCAGTGCACAGGGGACTAACACTGAAGCTTTCTTT
TRBV5-6	TRBJ2-2	-	once	CASSLVGVEAGELFF	TGTGCCAGCAGCTTGGTCGGCGTTGAAGCGGGGGAGCTGTTTTTT
TRBV28	TRBJ2-7	-	-	CASSLPGRQQYF	TGTGCCAGCAGCCTCCCGGGCAGACAGCAGTACTTC